Listed below are T cell receptor beta chains from one sample, sequenced in a study of identical twins. TCRdb recomputed calls from the 5' RACE reads with MiXCR, one row per CDR3 protein. The profile shows roughly 710,000 distinct CDR3 sequences, 5.5% to 6.5% of them singletons. The sample consisted of naive T cells sorted from blood. The receptors were sampled from a man younger than 35 in good health. CDR3s include the opening cysteine and the closing phenylalanine or tryptophan. The D gene is left open where the match is weak. Clone size is stated in some rows and not others, as once, few, many or a class when expanded.

v_gene	d_gene	j_gene	abundance	CDR3nt	CDR3aa
TRBV5-1	-	TRBJ2-7	many	TGCGCCAGCAGCAACCGGGACAACTCCTACGAGCAGTACTTC	CASSNRDNSYEQYF
TRBV29-1	TRBD1	TRBJ2-5	many	TGCAGCGTCCATGGGACAGCCGGAGAGACCCAGTACTTC	CSVHGTAGETQYF
TRBV6-2/TRBV6-3	TRBD1	TRBJ2-4	many	TGTGCCAGCAGTTACTCGGACAGGGCTGAGTACATTCAGTACTTC	CASSYSDRAEYIQYF
TRBV6-1	TRBD2	TRBJ2-1	few	TGTGCCAGCATTGCCGGGACTAGAAACAATGAGCAGTTCTTC	CASIAGTRNNEQFF
TRBV6-1	TRBD2	TRBJ2-3	many	TGTGCCAGCAGGGTAGCGGGATTCTCAGATACGCAGTATTTT	CASRVAGFSDTQYF
TRBV7-9	-	TRBJ2-2	few	TGTGCCAGCAGCTCCCCCGGCCAGGTTGAGAACACCGGGGAGCTGTTTTTT	CASSSPGQVENTGELFF
TRBV3-1	TRBD1	TRBJ2-1	few	TGTGCCAGCAGCCAAGGGGGGACAGGGTCGAGGGAGCAGTTCTTC	CASSQGGTGSREQFF
TRBV11-2	TRBD1	TRBJ1-1	-	TGTGCCAGCAGCTTAGATCCCCGGACAGGGGCCAAGAACACTGAAGCTTTCTTT	CASSLDPRTGAKNTEAFF
TRBV28	-	TRBJ2-7	-	TGTGCCAGCAAAAGGAGGAGCGGGGAGCAGTACTTC	CASKRRSGEQYF
TRBV10-3	-	TRBJ2-4	many	TGTGCCATCAGTGAGTCGGCAGAGTGGGCCAAAAACATTCAGTACTTC	CAISESAEWAKNIQYF
TRBV12-3/TRBV12-4	TRBD1	TRBJ2-7	-	TGTGCCAGCAGTTTAGCCTCAGGGGGCTCCCCCTACGAGCAGTACTTC	CASSLASGGSPYEQYF
TRBV7-3	-	TRBJ2-7	-	TGTGCCAGCAGCGCCAGTGTCCTAGCTGAGGAGCAGTACTTC	CASSASVLAEEQYF
TRBV4-2	TRBD2	TRBJ2-1	many	TGTGCCAGCAGCCAACTAGCGGGAAATGAGCAGTTCTTC	CASSQLAGNEQFF
TRBV11-1	-	TRBJ2-2	many	TGTGCCAGCAGCTTAACTGGGCTAGCGAACACCGGGGAGCTGTTTTTT	CASSLTGLANTGELFF
TRBV5-8	-	TRBJ2-7	few	TGTGCCACCGAGGACAGATTCTACGAGCAGTACTTC	CATEDRFYEQYF
TRBV20-1	-	TRBJ2-7	few	TGCAGTGCTAGTGGGGCCAGCACCTACGAGCAGTACTTC	CSASGASTYEQYF
TRBV28	-	TRBJ2-1	many	TGTGCCAGCAGTAACAGAGCCTACAATGAGCAGTTCTTC	CASSNRAYNEQFF
TRBV10-3	-	TRBJ2-3	-	TGTGCCATCAGGCCTGGCGGATACACAGATACGCAGTATTTT	CAIRPGGYTDTQYF
TRBV29-1	-	TRBJ2-3	-	TGCAGCGTTGACGACGCGTTCACAGATACGCAGTATTTT	CSVDDAFTDTQYF
TRBV5-1	-	TRBJ2-2	-	TGCGCCAGCCGGGGGACTCTAGGGGCCGGGGAGCTGTTTTTT	CASRGTLGAGELFF
TRBV7-9	-	TRBJ2-5	few	TGTGCCAGCAGCCCCTCAGGGGCGGGCGAGACCCAGTACTTC	CASSPSGAGETQYF
TRBV12-3/TRBV12-4	-	TRBJ2-1	many	TGTGCCAGCAGGGCTATGCAGGGGGGCTACAATGAGCAGTTCTTC	CASRAMQGGYNEQFF
TRBV7-2	-	TRBJ2-3	many	TGTGCCAGCAGCTTGCGCCAGGGGGGGACAGATACGCAGTATTTT	CASSLRQGGTDTQYF
TRBV12-3/TRBV12-4	TRBD2	TRBJ2-1	many	TGTGCCAGCAGTTTAGCCGGACTAGCGGACAATGAGCAGTTCTTC	CASSLAGLADNEQFF